The 9 T cell receptor beta chains below come from one sample, sequenced in a study of shared clonotypes between healthy human individuals. The table came from immunoSEQ multiplex PCR; TCRdb's copy has only in-frame clones and leaves some out. The table lists almost 750,000 clones, roughly 72% of them singletons. Specimen: memory CD4+ T cells sorted from blood. Subset denoted: CD45RA-negative fraction. These receptors were taken from a woman in her twenties or thirties in good health.

V and J are TRBV6-5 and TRBJ2-2, with D tentatively TRBD2 (6 bases). The germline V gene has CDR1 MNHEY and CDR2 SVGAGI. The CDR3 consists of 15 residues. The V gene lost 0 bases and the J gene lost 3 bases, with 8 bases spanning the gap. Written as DNA, the CDR3 is TGTGCCAGCAGTTACTCGGAGGGAGACACCGGGGAGCTGTTTTTT. Translation: CASSYSEGDTGELFF.

In the case of this clone: Other DNA sequences in the same sample also yield this CDR3. The rearrangement links TRBV29-1 to TRBJ2-3, with D hard to call. The CDR3 is made up of 12 amino acids. In germline, CDR1 is SQVTM, CDR2 ANQGSEA. The V gene lost 3 bases and the J gene lost 1 base, with 5 bases spanning the gap. In nucleotides, the CDR3 is TGCAGCGTTGACAGTGGCACAGATACGCAGTATTTT. This gives the protein CSVDSGTDTQYF.

This clone was detected only a few times. The V call is TRBV18, the J call TRBJ2-7; TRBD1 matches at 8 bases. This CDR3 has 13 amino acids. Trimming removed 3 bases from V and 6 bases from J; junction bases left unmatched: 4. CDR1 and CDR2 from the germline V gene are KGHSH and LQKENI. As DNA, the CDR3 is TGTGCCAGCTCACCCCTGGACAGGGCCGAGCAGTACTTC. Translating gives CASSPLDRAEQYF. The complete variable domain, with remaining parts taken from reference TRBV18 and TRBJ2-7, reads NAGVMQNPRHLVRRRGQEARLRCSPMKGHSHVYWYRQLPEEGLKFMVYLQKENIIDESGMPKERFSAEFPKEGPSILRIQQVVRGDSAAYFCASSPLDRAEQYFGPGTRLTVT.

This clone was detected once. The chain is built from TRBV11-1 and TRBJ2-7, with 12 nucleotides matching TRBD1. Germline-derived CDR1 and CDR2 are SGHAT and FQDESV (reference sequence). Trimming took 3 bases from V and 5 from J; bases not matched to a gene: 11. The CDR3 is 17 residues long. Here the CDR3 DNA reads TGTGCCAGCAGCTTCACCGGGACAGGGGGCATGAGGGACGAGCAGTACTTC. Translated, it gives CASSFTGTGGMRDEQYF.

This chain links TRBV28 with TRBJ2-3, with D possibly TRBD2 on 5 matching bases. The germline gives CDR1 MDHEN, CDR2 SYDVKM. Trimming left V 1 base short and J 6 bases short, with 14 bases between. This CDR3 comprises 15 residues. This CDR3 is CASSLFSLSGDTQYF. In DNA, the CDR3 is TGTGCCAGCAGTTTATTTTCTTTATCGGGGGATACGCAGTATTTT.

This clone is a singleton in its sample. This chain uses TRBV25-1 with TRBJ2-5; D is possibly TRBD1 (6 bases). The V gene's germline CDR1 is MGHDK and CDR2 SYGVNS. V gave up 5 bases and J gave up 4 bases, with 17 bases separating them. There are 15 residues in the CDR3. CDR3 nucleotide sequence: TGTGCCAGCAGTCCCCACACAGGGATCGGAGAGACCCAGTACTTC. It encodes CASSPHTGIGETQYF.

V is TRBV4-1 and J is TRBJ1-3; 7 bases fit TRBD1. Germline V gives CDR1 MGHRA, CDR2 YSYEKL. This CDR3 has 16 amino acids. J gave up 7 bases and V 0 bases, and 9 bases lay outside the gene matches. CDR3 amino acids: CASSQDLGQIVNTIYF. CDR3 in DNA: TGCGCCAGCAGCCAAGATTTGGGACAGATTGTGAACACCATATATTTT.

This clone showed up just once. This chain links TRBV7-3 with TRBJ2-1; TRBD2 aligns across 9 bases. The length of the CDR3 is 14 residues. J lost 6 bases, V lost 2 bases, and 2 bases had no gene match. Germline values: CDR1 SGHTA, CDR2 FQGTGA. CDR3 region: CASSLAGGLNEQFF. The CDR3 DNA sequence: TGTGCCAGCAGCTTAGCGGGAGGGCTCAATGAGCAGTTCTTC.

This clone was seen more than once but under ten times. Different DNA sequences within this sample yield the same CDR3. V and J are TRBV5-1 and TRBJ2-3, with TRBD1 matching over 7 bases. The ends lost 0 bases at V and 3 bases at J; junction bases unmatched: 4. The CDR3 is 15 residues long. Germline V gene data show CDR1 as SGHRS and CDR2 as YFSETQ. The CDR3 reads CASSLAGQSTDTQYF. The CDR3 nucleotides are TGCGCCAGCAGCTTGGCGGGACAGTCGACAGATACGCAGTATTTT.